Below, 16 T cell receptor beta chains from the same sample are listed, as sequenced in a study of T-cell memory formation after mild COVID-19. TCRdb redid the calling of the 5' RACE reads with MiXCR, one entry per CDR3 protein. The repertoire holds a few hundred thousand distinct CDR3 sequences, with 21% as singletons. Sequenced material: PBMCs or a T cell subset sorted from them (not recorded which). The receptors shown here come from an adult woman who had mild COVID-19 (a few samples of this study predate the infection). Cell type and time point are not known.

The CDR3 sequence: CASSWTGGDEKLFF. DNA for the CDR3: TGTGCCAGCAGCTGGACAGGGGGCGATGAAAAACTGTTTTTT. This chain uses TRBV5-6 with TRBJ1-4; 11 nucleotides line up with TRBD1. The ends lost 3 bases at V and 6 bases at J; junction bases unmatched: 1. The CDR3 spans 14 residues. Germline V CDR1 and CDR2: SGHDT, YYEEEE.

CDR3 amino acids: CASSLRTRGRGSEQFF. The CDR3 DNA reads as TGTGCCAGCAGCCTTCGGACTAGAGGGAGAGGTAGTGAGCAGTTCTTC. The chain carries TRBV14 and TRBJ2-1; 7 bases line up with TRBD2. Unmatched junction bases numbered 15, after V lost 4 bases and J lost 9 bases. CDR1 and CDR2 (germline): SGHDN, FVKESK. The CDR3 is 16 residues long.

This chain uses TRBV6-1 with TRBJ1-1; D is uncertain. The length of the CDR3 is 13 residues. Trimming left V 5 bases short and J 3 bases short, with 10 bases between. The germline V gene encodes CDR1 MNHNS and CDR2 SASEGT. CDR3 DNA sequence: TGTGCCAGCAGTTATCAGGAGGACACTGAAGCTTTCTTT. This codes for CASSYQEDTEAFF.

The J gene is TRBJ2-1, the V gene TRBV29-1; TRBD2 matches at 7 bases. Germline V gives CDR1 SQVTM, CDR2 ANQGSEA. The CDR3 totals 14 residues. V lost 3 bases, J lost 2 bases, and 4 bases stayed unmatched. Here the CDR3 DNA reads TGCAGCGTTGAGAAGGGAGGGCCCTACAATGAGCAGTTCTTC. It specifies CSVEKGGPYNEQFF.

This rearrangement joins TRBV6-2 or TRBV6-3 to TRBJ2-7; D gene ambiguous. In germline, CDR1 is MNHEY, CDR2 SVGEGT. This CDR3 is built from 15 residues. V was pared by 2 bases and J by 6 bases, with 17 bases between. The CDR3, as DNA: TGTGCCAGCAGTTACCTCTCGTCTCCTCAATCCGAGCAGTACTTC. Translating gives CASSYLSSPQSEQYF.

This clonotype was observed a few times. The CDR3, as DNA: TGTGCCAGCAGCCCCCTCACAGGGCTCGACGAGCAGTACTTC. Protein: CASSPLTGLDEQYF. The chain employs TRBV4-2 and TRBJ2-7, with D tentatively TRBD1 (6 bases). The V gene lost 4 bases and the J gene lost 5 bases, with 15 bases spanning the gap. CDR1 is LGHNA, CDR2 YNFKEQ, per germline. The CDR3 has 14 residues.

In its sample, this clonotype was seen a few times. The V and J genes are TRBV4-3 and TRBJ1-1; D is unresolved. Per germline, CDR1 LGHNA and CDR2 YSLEER. This CDR3 contains 13 residues. Trimming shortened V by 0 bases and J by 6 bases, and 8 bases separated the two germline ends. CDR3 region: CASSQDTRPEAFF. The CDR3 coding sequence is TGCGCCAGCAGCCAAGACACAAGACCTGAAGCTTTCTTT.

The CDR3 loop reads CASSYSFGDSYNEQFF. The CDR3 DNA follows: TGTGCCAGCAGTTACTCTTTCGGTGACTCCTACAATGAGCAGTTCTTC. This chain links TRBV6-5 with TRBJ2-1; D unclear. The CDR3 consists of 16 residues. Per the germline V gene, CDR1 is MNHEY and CDR2 is SVGAGI. Trimming left V 0 bases short and J 0 bases short, with 9 bases between.

This clonotype was counted between two and nine times. The chain joins TRBV6-5 to TRBJ2-7; unclear D gene. The CDR3 sequence is 11 residues long. CDR1 MNHEY and CDR2 SVGAGI come from the germline V gene. Trimming pared 3 bases from V and 6 bases from J, leaving 6 bases between. The CDR3 region has the DNA TGTGCCAGCAGTTATCGGACCGAGCAGTACTTC. Its translation: CASSYRTEQYF.

This clonotype came up many times. The chain uses TRBV6-2 or TRBV6-3 and TRBJ2-7; 13 nucleotides agree with TRBD2. The ends lost 7 bases at V and 2 bases at J; junction bases unmatched: 5. This CDR3 is 15 amino acids long. From germline, CDR1 is MNHEY and CDR2 SVGEGT. CDR3 sequence: CASTSTSGRAYEQYF. For the CDR3, the DNA is TGTGCCAGCACCTCCACTAGCGGGAGGGCCTACGAGCAGTACTTC.

This clonotype was counted only a few times. The chain is built from TRBV12-3 or TRBV12-4 and TRBJ2-1; D is uncertain. Trimming shortened V by 6 bases and J by 9 bases, and 9 bases separated the two germline ends. CDR3 length: 11 residues. CDR3 region: CASSPGPEQFF. In DNA, the CDR3 is TGTGCCAGCAGCCCGGGCCCTGAGCAGTTCTTC.

The CDR3 sequence: CASRYSGHTLTGELFF. Written as DNA, the CDR3 is TGTGCCAGCCGGTACTCCGGGCATACCCTAACCGGGGAGCTGTTTTTT. The chain links TRBV12-3 or TRBV12-4 to TRBJ2-2; no firm D call. The CDR3 consists of 16 residues. V was clipped by 8 bases and J by 5 bases, with 21 bases between them.

There are a few counts of this clonotype. This chain uses TRBV5-6 with TRBJ1-2; 9 positions agree with TRBD1. The CDR3 has 15 residues. V lost 1 base to trimming and J lost 7 bases; unmatched junction nucleotides: 8. Per germline, CDR1 SGHDT and CDR2 YYEEEE. CDR3 DNA sequence: TGTGCCAGCAGCTTGTCAGGACAGGGGTTGAGTGGCTACACCTTC. Its translation is CASSLSGQGLSGYTF.

The chain couples TRBV2 to TRBJ1-6; D call uncertain. Trimming removed 3 bases from V and 9 bases from J, with 15 bases in between. Per germline, CDR1 SNHLY and CDR2 FYNNEI. The CDR3 is made up of 15 amino acids. CDR3 in DNA: TGTGCCAGCAGTGACGGCCTCCCGACTCTTTCACCCCTCCACTTT. Its protein is CASSDGLPTLSPLHF.

This clonotype was recorded a few times. The chain links TRBV5-6 to TRBJ2-1; D is unresolved. Trimming removed 2 bases at V and 8 bases at J, with 11 bases between. Germline-derived CDR1 and CDR2 are SGHDT and YYEEEE. The CDR3 consists of 13 residues. The CDR3 nucleotides are TGTGCCAGCAGCTTTGGCCTAGGCGATGAGCAGTTCTTC. Its protein product is CASSFGLGDEQFF.

Only a few counts were recorded for this clonotype. The gene calls are TRBV5-1 and TRBJ2-3, with 14 positions matching TRBD2. Per the germline V gene, CDR1 is SGHRS and CDR2 is YFSETQ. The J segment lost 2 bases and the V segment lost 4 bases, leaving 9 bases of the junction unmatched. This CDR3 has 18 residues. As DNA, the CDR3 is TGCGCCAGCAGCGTTGGGACTAGCGGGGGCTACCACACAGATACGCAGTATTTT. Translation gives CASSVGTSGGYHTDTQYF.